This entry describes one T cell receptor (beta chain). The protocol was immunoSEQ multiplex PCR, while the TCRdb copy is restricted to in-frame clones and leaves out a portion. The sample holds 25,000 to 35,000 clones; more than 90% are singletons and the top ten take around 0.42%. The CDR3 consists of 15 residues. V lost 5 bases and J 2 bases, leaving 13 bases between the germline ends. CDR1 and CDR2 (germline): MNHEY, SMNVEV (reference sequence). The data belong to a study of T cell changes during pregnancy in multiple sclerosis. The origin of this receptor is a female donor in good health, enrolled as a control in a pregnancy study. This chain links TRBV27 with TRBJ1-3; D is unclear. The sequences come from CD4+ T cells from peripheral blood mononuclear cells, collected in the second trimester of pregnancy. The DNA for the CDR3 is TGTGCCAGCAGTCTAAGCCACGGGGCTGGAAACACCATATATTTT. It is translated as CASSLSHGAGNTIYF.